This T cell receptor beta chain derives from a study of T-cell memory formation after mild COVID-19. Across the study: Clusters were largely donor specific. Points from the study as a whole: Some clones that responded were present in memory (sampled pre-infection), which suggests cross-reactive memory joined. Mainly in CM and EM were contracting CD4+ clones; CD8+ were in EMRA. Clones from the second wave (peaking day 37) had unconfirmed SARS-CoV-2 specificity.

Germline V gives CDR1 ENHRY, CDR2 SYGVKD. The CDR3 sequence is 14 residues long. The V and J ends lost 4 bases and 3 bases respectively, with 11 bases between them. Each CDR3 protein is one row after TCRdb ran MiXCR on the 5' RACE reads. The sample shows about 340,000 distinct CDR3 sequences, around a sixth of them seen only once. This clonotype has a handful of counts. The antigen remains unidentified. This sequence joins TRBV10-3 and TRBJ2-3; D is tentatively TRBD1 or TRBD2 (5 bases each). The clonotype comes from a man aged 18-30 years who had mild COVID-19 (a few samples of this study predate the infection). Cell type and time point are not known. Sequencing was done on a sample of PBMCs or a T cell subset sorted from them (not recorded which). In nucleotides, the CDR3 is TGTGCCATCAGTGTTTCGGGGACGACAGATACGCAGTATTTT. Translated, it gives CAISVSGTTDTQYF.